One and the same sample provided the 26 T cell receptor beta chains below, sequenced in a study of blood T cell repertoires in COVID-19. TCRdb's table, derived via immunoSEQ multiplex PCR, lists solely in-frame clones and lacks some. The sample records roughly 180,000 clones, 75% to 85% being singletons. Sequencing was carried out using peripheral blood. The receptor set was obtained from a woman aged 60-70 years with COVID-19, enrolled during active disease.

The rearrangement uses TRBV3-1 (or the pseudogene TRBV3-2) and TRBJ2-3; 12 bases fit TRBD2. V was clipped by 0 bases and J by 5 bases; unmatched bases: 6. This CDR3 spans 17 amino acids. Germline CDR1 reads LGHDT; CDR2 reads YNNKEL (reference sequence). CDR3 sequence reads: CASSQETSGGIGDTQYF. The DNA for the CDR3 is TGTGCCAGCAGCCAAGAAACTAGCGGGGGGATCGGAGATACGCAGTATTTT.

The J gene is TRBJ1-3, the V gene TRBV5-6, with D possibly matching TRBD1 (5 bases). Germline V lookup: CDR1 SGHDT, CDR2 YYEEEE. This CDR3 comprises 15 residues. V shed 0 bases and J shed 2 bases, with 9 bases lying between them. This CDR3 is CASSLAIGAGNTIYF. The CDR3 DNA is TGTGCCAGCAGCTTGGCCATAGGGGCTGGAAACACCATATATTTT.

This clone was seen just once. This chain links TRBV14 with TRBJ1-6, with a tentative D call TRBD1 (6 bases). There are 17 residues in the CDR3. Germline-derived CDR1 and CDR2 are SGHDN and FVKESK. Trimming removed 0 bases from V and 0 bases from J, with 9 bases in between. Here the CDR3 reads CASSQDTGSSYNSPLHF. The DNA for the CDR3 is TGTGCCAGCAGCCAAGATACAGGGAGCTCCTATAATTCACCCCTCCACTTT.

This chain uses TRBV6-6 with TRBJ1-3, with D possibly TRBD1 on 6 matching bases. In germline, CDR1 is MNHNY, CDR2 SVGAGI (reference sequence). V lost 3 bases and J 4 bases, leaving 16 bases between the germline ends. The CDR3 sequence is 16 residues long. The CDR3, as DNA: TGTGCCAGCAGTTATACAGGGCAAGGATCCGGAAACACCATATATTTT. Translating gives CASSYTGQGSGNTIYF.

CDR3 nucleotide sequence: TGTGCCAGCAGCCAGGGGGCGGCGAACACTGAAGCTTTCTTT. Its protein is CASSQGAANTEAFF. This chain joins TRBV13 and TRBJ1-1; 8 bases are a match to TRBD1. CDR1 and CDR2 (germline): PRHDT, FYEKMQ (reference sequence). This CDR3 comprises 14 residues. The V gene end was trimmed by 5 bases and the J gene end by 1 base; junction bases not matched to a gene: 3.

There are a few counts of this clone. The CDR3 DNA reads TGTGCCAGCAGCTTAGCGTCCGGGACAGGGGATAACTATGGCTACACCTTC. Its translation is CASSLASGTGDNYGYTF. The chain couples TRBV7-2 to TRBJ1-2; 10 bases are shared with TRBD1. CDR3 length: 17 residues. V dropped 0 bases and J dropped 1; count of bases not matched to a gene: 5. CDR1 SGHTA and CDR2 FQGNSA come from the germline V gene.

The genes are TRBV4-1 and TRBJ2-7, with 8 bases that match TRBD2. This CDR3 region has 16 residues. Germline CDR1 and CDR2: MGHRA and YSYEKL. The ends lost 8 bases at V and 6 bases at J; junction bases unmatched: 18. Here the CDR3 DNA reads TGCGCCAGCCCGGGGGGGGACCCGAAAGTAGCCTGCGAGCAGTACTTC. Its translation is CASPGGDPKVACEQYF.

The chain recombines TRBV5-1 with TRBJ1-2; 7 nucleotides agree with TRBD1. V shed 0 bases, J shed 6 bases, and the junction held 8 bases outside the gene matches. This CDR3 has 15 amino acids. Germline V gene sequence: CDR1 SGHRS, CDR2 YFSETQ. Here the CDR3 reads CASSLVAGGINGYTF. The CDR3 DNA follows: TGCGCCAGCAGCTTGGTAGCAGGGGGAATCAATGGCTACACCTTC.

This clone was recorded once. V is TRBV10-2 and J is TRBJ2-3, with 7 bases lining up with TRBD1. CDR3 size: 13 residues. Trimming cost V 6 bases and J 3 bases; bases outside gene matches: 3. Germline V CDR1 and CDR2: WSHSY, SAAADI. The DNA of the CDR3 is TGCGCCAGCAGCCTACAGGGGACAGATACGCAGTATTTT. Its protein product is CASSLQGTDTQYF.

The genes are TRBV7-2 and TRBJ1-1; 7 nucleotides align to TRBD1. The ends lost 5 bases at V and 1 base at J; junction bases unmatched: 7. The V gene's germline CDR1 is SGHTA and CDR2 FQGNSA. CDR3 length: 15 amino acids. DNA of the CDR3: TGTGCCAGCAGCATGACAGGGCCCCCGAACACTGAAGCTTTCTTT. This codes for CASSMTGPPNTEAFF.

The chain is built from TRBV7-3 and TRBJ2-2; unclear D gene. Germline V CDR1 and CDR2: SGHTA, FQGTGA. The CDR3 has 15 amino acids. Trimming shortened V by 5 bases and J by 3 bases, and 13 bases separated the two germline ends. The CDR3 region is CASSLSVLHTGELFF. In nucleotides, the CDR3 is TGTGCCAGCAGCCTATCGGTACTTCACACCGGGGAGCTGTTTTTT.

The rearrangement joins TRBV28 to TRBJ1-4, with a tentative D call TRBD1 (5 bases). The CDR3 is made up of 15 amino acids. Germline CDR1 and CDR2: MDHEN and SYDVKM. The V and J ends lost 1 base and 5 bases respectively, with 11 bases between them. CDR3 bases: TGTGCCAGCAGTTTATCAGGGTCCAACAATGAAAAACTGTTTTTT. Translating gives CASSLSGSNNEKLFF.

This sequence joins TRBV3-1 (or the pseudogene TRBV3-2) and TRBJ2-3; 12 positions agree with TRBD2. The ends lost 4 bases at V and 4 bases at J; junction bases unmatched: 6. The CDR3 is 16 amino acids. Germline V gene sequence: CDR1 LGHDT, CDR2 YNNKEL (reference sequence). The CDR3, as DNA: TGTGCCAGCAGCCCCCTAGCGGGGGGGCGGGCAGATACGCAGTATTTT. This gives the protein CASSPLAGGRADTQYF.

The rearrangement joins TRBV5-5 to TRBJ2-2, with 7 bases identical to TRBD2. This CDR3 has 16 residues. In germline, CDR1 is SGHKS, CDR2 YYEKEE (reference sequence). The V segment lost 1 base and the J segment 4 bases; nucleotides outside the gene matches: 7. CDR3 protein: CASSLRGGDATGELFF. As DNA, the CDR3 is TGTGCCAGCAGCTTGCGTGGGGGGGACGCCACCGGGGAGCTGTTTTTT.

This chain connects TRBV27 to TRBJ1-1; D might be TRBD1 (6 bases). CDR1 and CDR2 from the germline V gene are MNHEY and SMNVEV (reference sequence). The CDR3 has 16 residues. With 5 bases removed from V and 1 base from J, the gap between germline ends came to 17 bases. CDR3 sequence: CASSENRDQANTEAFF. Written as DNA, the CDR3 is TGTGCCAGCAGTGAAAACAGGGACCAGGCGAACACTGAAGCTTTCTTT.

The chain combines TRBV28 with TRBJ2-1; 10 bases agree with TRBD2. Germline V CDR1 and CDR2: MDHEN, SYDVKM. The CDR3 runs 19 residues. Trimming cost V 2 bases and J 4 bases; bases outside gene matches: 14. The CDR3 DNA reads as TGTGCCAGCAGTTTAATTTTTCCCTATTCTAGCGGGGGTTACAATGAGCAGTTCTTC. This gives the protein CASSLIFPYSSGGYNEQFF.

The chain recombines TRBV7-9 with TRBJ2-1; maybe TRBD2 (6 bases). V was pared by 5 bases and J by 10 bases, with 18 bases between. This CDR3 comprises 14 residues. Per germline, CDR1 SEHNR and CDR2 FQNEAQ (reference sequence). The CDR3 here is CASSPRDWVGEQFF. Here the CDR3 DNA reads TGTGCCAGCAGCCCTAGGGACTGGGTAGGGGAGCAGTTCTTC.

This clone showed up just a few times. V usage is TRBV2 and J usage is TRBJ2-5, with D maybe TRBD2 (6 bases). Germline CDR1 SNHLY, CDR2 FYNNEI. The CDR3 sequence is 14 residues long. V was pared by 4 bases and J by 5 bases, with 14 bases between. CDR3 sequence reads: CASSVVGRGETQYF. CDR3 coding DNA: TGTGCCAGCAGTGTGGTCGGTCGGGGGGAGACCCAGTACTTC.

The chain couples TRBV7-9 to TRBJ2-5, with TRBD2 identical over 11 bases. The germline CDR1 and CDR2 sequences are SEHNR and FQNEAQ (reference sequence). The CDR3 contains 16 residues. The V and J ends lost 5 bases and 5 bases, in that order; junction bases with no gene match: 10. CDR3 in DNA: TGTGCCAGCAGCGCCCCCCGACTAGCGGGAACGGAGACCCAGTACTTC. Its protein is CASSAPRLAGTETQYF.

The chain has TRBV4-3 and TRBJ2-3; 7 bases align to TRBD2. This CDR3 has 15 amino acids. V lost 0 bases and J lost 4; bases outside the gene matches: 4. Germline CDR1 is LGHNA and CDR2 is YSLEER. CDR3 loop: CASSQEGGRADTQYF. DNA of the CDR3: TGCGCCAGCAGCCAAGAGGGCGGGAGAGCAGATACGCAGTATTTT.

The rearrangement uses TRBV7-2 and TRBJ1-5; possibly TRBD1 for D (5 bases). Per germline, CDR1 SGHTA and CDR2 FQGNSA. V dropped 2 bases and J dropped 3 bases, with 11 bases sitting between them. This CDR3 is 15 amino acids long. The DNA for the CDR3 is TGTGCCAGCAGCTTATCAGGGATCTTCAATCAGCCCCAGCATTTT. It translates to CASSLSGIFNQPQHF.

This clone was recorded many times. The gene calls are TRBV18 and TRBJ1-1; D is uncertain. The CDR3 spans 12 residues. V was pared by 6 bases and J by 5 bases, with 10 bases between. CDR1 KGHSH and CDR2 LQKENI come from the germline V gene. The CDR3 loop is CASSPLRTEAFF. CDR3 DNA sequence: TGTGCCAGCTCCCCGTTGAGGACTGAAGCTTTCTTT.

This sequence joins TRBV6-6 and TRBJ2-5; a possible D gene is TRBD2 (6 bases). V dropped 5 bases and J dropped 7 bases, with 14 bases sitting between them. The CDR3 spans 13 residues. CDR1 and CDR2 (germline): MNHNY, SVGAGI (reference sequence). The CDR3: CASSPSGSGTQYF. CDR3 coding DNA: TGTGCCAGCAGTCCAAGCGGGTCTGGGACCCAGTACTTC.

The chain links TRBV19 to TRBJ2-5; TRBD2 aligns across 7 bases. CDR3 size: 15 residues. Germline CDR1 LNHDA, CDR2 SQIVND (reference sequence). Germline trimming cut 3 bases from V and 0 bases from J; bases unmatched to any gene: 4. The CDR3 here is CASSMGGRYQETQYF. Here the CDR3 DNA reads TGTGCCAGTAGTATGGGAGGGCGGTACCAAGAGACCCAGTACTTC.

J is TRBJ1-4 and V is TRBV2; 9 bases agree with TRBD1. Per germline, CDR1 SNHLY and CDR2 FYNNEI. The junction had 5 bases not matched to a gene; V was cut back by 5 bases and J by 4 bases. The CDR3 sequence is 15 residues long. In nucleotides, the CDR3 is TGTGCCAGCAGTTCACAGGGGGCCCTTAATGAAAAACTGTTTTTT. It translates to CASSSQGALNEKLFF.

The V call is TRBV4-2, the J call TRBJ2-1; unclear D gene. Germline loops: CDR1 LGHNA, CDR2 YNFKEQ. The length of the CDR3 is 16 residues. Between the trimmed V and J ends, which lost 2 bases and 4 bases, there was a span of 15 bases. In DNA, the CDR3 is TGTGCCAGCAGCCAACCCCCCGGGTCTCAATACAATGAGCAGTTCTTC. Its translation is CASSQPPGSQYNEQFF.